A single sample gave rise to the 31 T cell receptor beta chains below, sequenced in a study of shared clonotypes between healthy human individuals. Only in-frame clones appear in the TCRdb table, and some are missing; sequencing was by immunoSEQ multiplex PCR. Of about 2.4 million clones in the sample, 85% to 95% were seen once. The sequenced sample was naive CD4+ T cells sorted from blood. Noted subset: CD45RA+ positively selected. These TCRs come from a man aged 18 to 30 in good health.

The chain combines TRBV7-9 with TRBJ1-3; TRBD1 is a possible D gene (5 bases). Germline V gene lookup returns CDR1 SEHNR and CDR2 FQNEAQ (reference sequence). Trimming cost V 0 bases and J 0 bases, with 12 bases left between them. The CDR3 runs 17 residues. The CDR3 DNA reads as TGTGCCAGCAGCTTAGCCGCAGGGATATTCTCTGGAAACACCATATATTTT. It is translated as CASSLAAGIFSGNTIYF.

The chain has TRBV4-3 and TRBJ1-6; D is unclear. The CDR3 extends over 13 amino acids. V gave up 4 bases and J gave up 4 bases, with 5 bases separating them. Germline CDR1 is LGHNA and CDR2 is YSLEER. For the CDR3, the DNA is TGCGCCAGCAGCCTTCTATATAATTCACCCCTCCACTTT. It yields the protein CASSLLYNSPLHF.

In DNA, the CDR3 is TGTGCCAGCAGCCTGGAGAGGGGGTTGGGTACGCAGTATTTT. It yields the protein CASSLERGLGTQYF. The V gene is TRBV5-6, the J gene TRBJ2-3; D is perhaps TRBD1 (6 bases). The CDR3 has 14 amino acids. V was pared by 4 bases and J by 8 bases, with 17 bases between. CDR1 and CDR2 from the germline V gene are SGHDT and YYEEEE.

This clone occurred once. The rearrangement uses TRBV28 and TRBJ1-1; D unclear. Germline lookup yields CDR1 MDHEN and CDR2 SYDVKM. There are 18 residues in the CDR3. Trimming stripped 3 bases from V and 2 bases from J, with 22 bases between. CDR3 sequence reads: CASSFGYGRFMSNTEAFF. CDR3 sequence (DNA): TGTGCCAGCAGTTTTGGGTATGGACGGTTTATGTCTAACACTGAAGCTTTCTTT. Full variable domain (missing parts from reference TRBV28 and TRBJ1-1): DVKVTQSSRYLVKRTGEKVFLECVQDMDHENMFWYRQDPGLGLRLIYFSYDVKMKEKGDIPEGYSVSREKKERFSLILESASTNQTSMYLCASSFGYGRFMSNTEAFFGQGTRLTVV.

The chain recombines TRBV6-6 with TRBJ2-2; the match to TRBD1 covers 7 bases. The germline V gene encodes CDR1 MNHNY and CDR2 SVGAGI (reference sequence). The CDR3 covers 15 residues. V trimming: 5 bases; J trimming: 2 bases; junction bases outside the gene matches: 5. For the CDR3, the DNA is TGTGCCAGCAGTGGACGACAGGGAAACACCGGGGAGCTGTTTTTT. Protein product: CASSGRQGNTGELFF.

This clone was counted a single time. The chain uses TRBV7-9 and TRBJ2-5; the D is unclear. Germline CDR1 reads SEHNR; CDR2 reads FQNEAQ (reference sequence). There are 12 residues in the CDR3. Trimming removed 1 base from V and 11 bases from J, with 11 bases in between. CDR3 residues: CASSLEGRTQYF. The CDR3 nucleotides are TGTGCCAGCAGCTTAGAGGGCCGAACACAGTACTTC.

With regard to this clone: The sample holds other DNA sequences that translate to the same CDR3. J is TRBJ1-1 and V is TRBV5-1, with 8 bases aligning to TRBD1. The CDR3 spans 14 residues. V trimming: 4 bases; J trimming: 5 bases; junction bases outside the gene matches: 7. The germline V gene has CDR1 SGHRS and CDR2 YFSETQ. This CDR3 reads CASSPQGAPTEAFF. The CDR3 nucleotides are TGCGCCAGCAGCCCGCAGGGGGCTCCGACTGAAGCTTTCTTT. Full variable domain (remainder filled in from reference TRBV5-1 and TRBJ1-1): KAGVTQTPRYLIKTRGQQVTLSCSPISGHRSVSWYQQTPGQGLQFLFEYFSETQRNKGNFPGRFSGRQFSNSRSEMNVSTLELGDSALYLCASSPQGAPTEAFFGQGTRLTVV.

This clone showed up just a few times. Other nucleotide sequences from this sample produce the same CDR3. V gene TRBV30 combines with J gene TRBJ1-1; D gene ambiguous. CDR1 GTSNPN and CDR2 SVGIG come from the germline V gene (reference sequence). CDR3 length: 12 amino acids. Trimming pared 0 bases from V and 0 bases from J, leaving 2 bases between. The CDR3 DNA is TGTGCCTGGAGTGTAGTGAACACTGAAGCTTTCTTT. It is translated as CAWSVVNTEAFF.

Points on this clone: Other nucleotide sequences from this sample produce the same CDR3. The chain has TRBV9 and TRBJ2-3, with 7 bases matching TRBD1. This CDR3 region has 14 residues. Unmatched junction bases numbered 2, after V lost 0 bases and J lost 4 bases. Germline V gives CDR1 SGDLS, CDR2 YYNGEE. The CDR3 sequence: CASSVEGGADTQYF. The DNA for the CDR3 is TGTGCCAGCAGCGTAGAAGGGGGCGCAGATACGCAGTATTTT. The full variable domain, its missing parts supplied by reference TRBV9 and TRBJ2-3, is DSGVTQTPKHLITATGQRVTLRCSPRSGDLSVYWYQQSLDQGLQFLIQYYNGEERAKGNILERFSAQQFPDLHSELNLSSLELGDSALYFCASSVEGGADTQYFGPGTRLTVL.

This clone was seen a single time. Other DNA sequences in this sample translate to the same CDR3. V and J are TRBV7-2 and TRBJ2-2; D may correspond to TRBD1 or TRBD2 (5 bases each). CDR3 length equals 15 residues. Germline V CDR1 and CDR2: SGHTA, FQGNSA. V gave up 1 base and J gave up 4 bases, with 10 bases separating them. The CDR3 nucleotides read TGTGCCAGCAGCTTAGGGGGGAGTGGCACCGGGGAGCTGTTTTTT. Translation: CASSLGGSGTGELFF.

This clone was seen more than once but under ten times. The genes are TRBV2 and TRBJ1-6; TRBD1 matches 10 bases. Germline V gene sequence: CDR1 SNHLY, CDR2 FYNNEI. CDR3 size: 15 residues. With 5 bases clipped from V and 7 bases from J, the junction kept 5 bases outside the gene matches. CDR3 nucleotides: TGTGCCAGCAGTACCGACAGGGGGCAGAATTCACCCCTCCACTTT. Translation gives CASSTDRGQNSPLHF. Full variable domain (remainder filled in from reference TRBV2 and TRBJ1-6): EPEVTQTPSHQVTQMGQEVILRCVPISNHLYFYWYRQILGQKVEFLVSFYNNEISEKSEIFDDQFSVERPDGSNFTLKIRSTKLEDSAMYFCASSTDRGQNSPLHFGNGTRLTVT.

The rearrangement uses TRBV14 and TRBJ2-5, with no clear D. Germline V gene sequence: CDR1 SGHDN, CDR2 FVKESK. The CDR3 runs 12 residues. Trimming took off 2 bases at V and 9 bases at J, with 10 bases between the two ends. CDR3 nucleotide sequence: TGTGCCAGCAGCCAAACAGCCGAGTCCCAGTACTTC. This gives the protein CASSQTAESQYF. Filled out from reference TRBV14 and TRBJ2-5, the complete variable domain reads EAGVTQFPSHSVIEKGQTVTLRCDPISGHDNLYWYRRVMGKEIKFLLHFVKESKQDESGMPNNRFLAERTGGTYSTLKVQPAELEDSGVYFCASSQTAESQYFGPGTRLLVL.

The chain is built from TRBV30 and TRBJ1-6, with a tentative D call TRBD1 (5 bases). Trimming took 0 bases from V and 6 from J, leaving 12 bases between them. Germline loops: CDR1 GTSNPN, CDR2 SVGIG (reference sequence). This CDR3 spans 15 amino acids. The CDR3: CAWSVWGGTNSPLHF. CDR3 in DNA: TGTGCCTGGAGTGTATGGGGAGGGACTAATTCACCCCTCCACTTT.

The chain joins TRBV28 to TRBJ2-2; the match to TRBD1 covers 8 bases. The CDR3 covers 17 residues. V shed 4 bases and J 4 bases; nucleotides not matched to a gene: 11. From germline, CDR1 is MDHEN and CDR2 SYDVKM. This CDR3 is CASSSRPGGAGTGELFF. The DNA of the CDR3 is TGTGCCAGCAGTTCGAGACCAGGGGGCGCGGGCACCGGGGAGCTGTTTTTT.

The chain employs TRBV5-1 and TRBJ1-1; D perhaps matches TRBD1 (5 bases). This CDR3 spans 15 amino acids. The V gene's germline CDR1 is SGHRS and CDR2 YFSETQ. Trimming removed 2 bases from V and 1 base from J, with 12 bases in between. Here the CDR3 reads CASSFRGPPNTEAFF. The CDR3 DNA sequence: TGCGCCAGCAGCTTCCGGGGCCCGCCGAACACTGAAGCTTTCTTT.

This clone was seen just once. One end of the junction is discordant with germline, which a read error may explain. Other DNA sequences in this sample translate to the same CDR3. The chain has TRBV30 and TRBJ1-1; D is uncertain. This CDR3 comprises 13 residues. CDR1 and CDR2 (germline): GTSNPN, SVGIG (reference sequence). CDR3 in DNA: TGTGCCTGGAGTGTACGAAGGAACACTGAGGCTTTCTTT. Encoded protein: CAWSVRRNTEAFF.

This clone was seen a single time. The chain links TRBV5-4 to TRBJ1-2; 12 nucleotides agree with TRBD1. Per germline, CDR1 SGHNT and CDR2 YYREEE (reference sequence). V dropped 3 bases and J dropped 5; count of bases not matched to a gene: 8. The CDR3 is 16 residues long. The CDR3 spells CASSSPGTGGFYGYTF. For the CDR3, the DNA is TGTGCCAGCAGCTCCCCCGGGACAGGGGGCTTTTATGGCTACACCTTC. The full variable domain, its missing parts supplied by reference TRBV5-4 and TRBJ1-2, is ETGVTQSPTHLIKTRGQQVTLRCSSQSGHNTVSWYQQALGQGPQFIFQYYREEENGRGNFPPRFSGLQFPNYSSELNVNALELDDSALYLCASSSPGTGGFYGYTFGSGTRLTVV.

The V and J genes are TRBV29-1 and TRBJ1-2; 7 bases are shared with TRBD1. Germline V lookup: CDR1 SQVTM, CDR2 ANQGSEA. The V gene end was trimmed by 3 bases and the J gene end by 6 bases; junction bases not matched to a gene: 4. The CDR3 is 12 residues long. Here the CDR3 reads CSVDRTGHGYTF. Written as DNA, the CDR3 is TGCAGCGTTGATCGGACAGGCCATGGCTACACCTTC.

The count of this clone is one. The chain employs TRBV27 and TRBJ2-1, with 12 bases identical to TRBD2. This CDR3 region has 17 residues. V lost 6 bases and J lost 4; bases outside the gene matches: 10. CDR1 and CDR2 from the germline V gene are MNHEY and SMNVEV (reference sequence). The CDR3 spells CASSKQGLAGGYNEQFF. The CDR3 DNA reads TGTGCCAGCAGCAAACAGGGGCTAGCGGGAGGGTACAATGAGCAGTTCTTC.

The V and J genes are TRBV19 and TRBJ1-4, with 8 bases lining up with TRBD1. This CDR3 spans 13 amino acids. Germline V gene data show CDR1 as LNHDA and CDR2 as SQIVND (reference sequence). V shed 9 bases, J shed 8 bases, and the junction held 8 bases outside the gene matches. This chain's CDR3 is CASRTGKNEKLFF. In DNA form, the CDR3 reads TGTGCCAGCCGGACAGGGAAAAACGAAAAACTGTTTTTT.

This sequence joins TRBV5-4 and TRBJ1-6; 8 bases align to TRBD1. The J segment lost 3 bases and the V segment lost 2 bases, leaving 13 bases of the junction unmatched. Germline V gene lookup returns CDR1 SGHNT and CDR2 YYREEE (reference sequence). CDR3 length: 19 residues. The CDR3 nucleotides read TGTGCCAGCAGCTTACGGACAGGGACTAGAGCATTCTATAATTCACCCCTCCACTTT. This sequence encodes CASSLRTGTRAFYNSPLHF.

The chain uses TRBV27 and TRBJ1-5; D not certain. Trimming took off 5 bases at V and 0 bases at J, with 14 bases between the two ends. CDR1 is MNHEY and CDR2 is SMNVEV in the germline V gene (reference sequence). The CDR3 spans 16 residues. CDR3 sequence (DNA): TGTGCCAGCAGTACCGCCGGACTGTATAGCAATCAGCCCCAGCATTTT. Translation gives CASSTAGLYSNQPQHF.

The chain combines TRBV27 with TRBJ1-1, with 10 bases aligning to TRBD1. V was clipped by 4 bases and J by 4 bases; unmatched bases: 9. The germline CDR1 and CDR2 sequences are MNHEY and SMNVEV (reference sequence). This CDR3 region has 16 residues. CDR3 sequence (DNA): TGTGCCAGCAGTTACCCGACAGGGGGCTTTGGCACTGAAGCTTTCTTT. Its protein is CASSYPTGGFGTEAFF.

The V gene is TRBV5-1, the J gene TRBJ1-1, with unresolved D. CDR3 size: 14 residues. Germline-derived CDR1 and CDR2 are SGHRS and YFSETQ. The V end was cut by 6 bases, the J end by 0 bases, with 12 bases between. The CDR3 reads CASIRSPMNTEAFF. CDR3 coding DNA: TGCGCCAGCATACGGAGCCCGATGAACACTGAAGCTTTCTTT.

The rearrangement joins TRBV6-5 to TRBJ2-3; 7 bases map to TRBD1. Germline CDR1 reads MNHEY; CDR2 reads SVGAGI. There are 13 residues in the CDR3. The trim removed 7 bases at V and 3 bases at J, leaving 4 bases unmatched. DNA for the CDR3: TGTGCCAGCATCAAGACAGGGACAGATACGCAGTATTTT. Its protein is CASIKTGTDTQYF.

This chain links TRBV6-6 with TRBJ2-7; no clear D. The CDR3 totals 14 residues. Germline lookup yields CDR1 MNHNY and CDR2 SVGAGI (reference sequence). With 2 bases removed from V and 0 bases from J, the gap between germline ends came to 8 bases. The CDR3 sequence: CASSYGWSSYEQYF. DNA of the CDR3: TGTGCCAGCAGTTACGGCTGGAGCTCCTACGAGCAGTACTTC.

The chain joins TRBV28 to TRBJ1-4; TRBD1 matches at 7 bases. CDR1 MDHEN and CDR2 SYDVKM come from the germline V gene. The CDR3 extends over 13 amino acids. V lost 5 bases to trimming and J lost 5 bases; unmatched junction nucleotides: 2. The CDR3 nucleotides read TGTGCCAGCAGTACGACAGGGAATGAAAAACTGTTTTTT. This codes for CASSTTGNEKLFF. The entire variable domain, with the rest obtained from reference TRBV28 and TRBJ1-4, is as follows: DVKVTQSSRYLVKRTGEKVFLECVQDMDHENMFWYRQDPGLGLRLIYFSYDVKMKEKGDIPEGYSVSREKKERFSLILESASTNQTSMYLCASSTTGNEKLFFGSGTQLSVL.

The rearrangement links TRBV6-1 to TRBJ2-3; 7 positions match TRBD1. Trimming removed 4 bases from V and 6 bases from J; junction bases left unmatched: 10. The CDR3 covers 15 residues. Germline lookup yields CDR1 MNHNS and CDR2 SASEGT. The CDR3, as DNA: TGTGCCAGCAGTGGACAGGGATTACCCCAGGATACGCAGTATTTT. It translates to CASSGQGLPQDTQYF.

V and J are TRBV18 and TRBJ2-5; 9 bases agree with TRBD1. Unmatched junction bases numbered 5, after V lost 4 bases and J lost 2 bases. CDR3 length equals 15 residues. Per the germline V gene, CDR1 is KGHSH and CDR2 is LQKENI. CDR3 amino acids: CASSQNRGQQETQYF. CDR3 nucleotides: TGTGCCAGCTCACAGAACAGGGGGCAGCAAGAGACCCAGTACTTC.

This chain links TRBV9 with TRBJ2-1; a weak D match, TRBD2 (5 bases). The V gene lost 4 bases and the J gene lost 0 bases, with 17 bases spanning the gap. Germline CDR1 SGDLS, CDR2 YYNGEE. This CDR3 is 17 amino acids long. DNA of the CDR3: TGTGCCAGCAGCTCTGCGGGCCGGGGAAGCTCCTACAATGAGCAGTTCTTC. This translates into CASSSAGRGSSYNEQFF.

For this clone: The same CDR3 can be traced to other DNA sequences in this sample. As DNA, the CDR3 is TGTGCCAGCAGCTTTGGGAGCTCCTACAATGAGCAGTTCTTC. This sequence encodes CASSFGSSYNEQFF. The V and J genes are TRBV7-9 and TRBJ2-1; maybe TRBD2 (5 bases). The CDR3 has 14 amino acids. CDR1 SEHNR and CDR2 FQNEAQ come from the germline V gene (reference sequence). The ends were cut back, 3 bases at V and 0 bases at J, with 6 bases in the middle.